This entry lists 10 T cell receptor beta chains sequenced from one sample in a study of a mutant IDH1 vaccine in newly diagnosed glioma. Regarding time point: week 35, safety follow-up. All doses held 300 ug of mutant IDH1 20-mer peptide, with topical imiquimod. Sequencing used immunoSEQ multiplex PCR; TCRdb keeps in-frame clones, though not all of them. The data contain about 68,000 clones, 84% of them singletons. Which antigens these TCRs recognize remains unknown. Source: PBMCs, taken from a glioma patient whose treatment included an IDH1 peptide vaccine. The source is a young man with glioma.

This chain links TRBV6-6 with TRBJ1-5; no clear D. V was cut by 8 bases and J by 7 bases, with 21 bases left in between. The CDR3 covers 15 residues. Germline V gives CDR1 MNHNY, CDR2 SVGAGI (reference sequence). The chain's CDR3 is CASSRGGRTGQPQHF. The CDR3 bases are TGTGCCAGCTCACGGGGTGGGCGGACGGGGCAGCCCCAGCATTTT.

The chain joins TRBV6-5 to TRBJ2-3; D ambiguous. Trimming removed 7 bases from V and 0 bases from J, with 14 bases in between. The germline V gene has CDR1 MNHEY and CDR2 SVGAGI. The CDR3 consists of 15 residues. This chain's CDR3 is CASTKLAASTDTQYF. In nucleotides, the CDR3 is TGTGCCAGCACAAAGCTGGCGGCGAGCACAGATACGCAGTATTTT.

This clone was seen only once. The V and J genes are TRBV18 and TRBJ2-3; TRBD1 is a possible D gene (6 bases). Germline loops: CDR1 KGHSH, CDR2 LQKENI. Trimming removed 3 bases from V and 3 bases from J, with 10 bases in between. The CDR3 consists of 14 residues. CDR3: CASSPGTLTDTQYF. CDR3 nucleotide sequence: TGTGCCAGCTCACCGGGGACACTTACAGATACGCAGTATTTT.

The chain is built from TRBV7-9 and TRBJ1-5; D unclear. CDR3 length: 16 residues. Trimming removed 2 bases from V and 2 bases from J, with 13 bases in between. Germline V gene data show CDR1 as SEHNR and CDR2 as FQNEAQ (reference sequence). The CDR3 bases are TGTGCCAGCAGCTTATGGGTCTCTCAGGGCAATCAGCCCCAGCATTTT. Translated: CASSLWVSQGNQPQHF.

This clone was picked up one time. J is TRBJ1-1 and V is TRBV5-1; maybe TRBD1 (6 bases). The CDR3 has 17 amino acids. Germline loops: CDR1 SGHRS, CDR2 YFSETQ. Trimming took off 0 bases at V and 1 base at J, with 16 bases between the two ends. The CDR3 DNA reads TGCGCCAGCAGCTTGGGCACAGGGAAGGGGTGGAACACTGAAGCTTTCTTT. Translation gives CASSLGTGKGWNTEAFF.

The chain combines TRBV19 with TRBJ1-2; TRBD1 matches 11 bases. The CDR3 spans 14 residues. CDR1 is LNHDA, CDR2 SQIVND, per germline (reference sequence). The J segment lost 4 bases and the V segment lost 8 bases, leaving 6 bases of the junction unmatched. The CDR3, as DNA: TGTGCCAGTGTCCGGACAGGGGGCCCCTATGGCTACACCTTC. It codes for CASVRTGGPYGYTF.

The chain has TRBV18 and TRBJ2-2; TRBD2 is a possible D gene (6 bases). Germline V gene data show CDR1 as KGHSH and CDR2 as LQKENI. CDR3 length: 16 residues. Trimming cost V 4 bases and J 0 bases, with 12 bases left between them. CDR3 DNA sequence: TGTGCCAGCTCACGGGGGGTACAGTCGAACACCGGGGAGCTGTTTTTT. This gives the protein CASSRGVQSNTGELFF.

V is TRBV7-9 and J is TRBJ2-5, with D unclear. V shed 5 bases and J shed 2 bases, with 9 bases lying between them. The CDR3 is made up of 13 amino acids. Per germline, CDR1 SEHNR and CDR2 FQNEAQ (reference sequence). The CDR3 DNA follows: TGTGCCAGCAGCCGCTTGAATCAAGAGACCCAGTACTTC. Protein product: CASSRLNQETQYF.

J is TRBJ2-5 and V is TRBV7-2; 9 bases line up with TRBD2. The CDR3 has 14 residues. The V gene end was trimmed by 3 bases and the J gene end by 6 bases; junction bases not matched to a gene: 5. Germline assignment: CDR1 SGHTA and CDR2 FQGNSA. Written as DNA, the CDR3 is TGTGCCAGCAGCTTCGGCGGGGGGGACAAGACCCAGTACTTC. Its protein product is CASSFGGGDKTQYF.

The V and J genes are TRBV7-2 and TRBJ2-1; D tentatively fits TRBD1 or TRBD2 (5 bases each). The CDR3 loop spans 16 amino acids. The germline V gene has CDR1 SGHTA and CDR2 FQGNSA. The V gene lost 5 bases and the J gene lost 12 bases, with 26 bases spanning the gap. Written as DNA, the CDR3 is TGTGCCAGCAGCAATAGCGACCCGGGACCCCCAGGTCGGCAGTTCTTC. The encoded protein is CASSNSDPGPPGRQFF.